Following are 27 T cell receptor beta chains from one sample sequenced in a study of cytomegalovirus exposure and HLA in healthy donors. 13 Jbeta primers and 60 Vbeta primers were used for the PCR. Repertoires were generated with immunoSEQ multiplex PCR, while TCRdb's copy carries only in-frame clones and drops some. This repertoire shows fewer than 200,000 clones, 60% to 80% found once; its top ten account for roughly 2.3%. Material for sequencing was PBMCs. All receptors derive from a man aged 55 to 70 in good health and CMV-seronegative.

This chain connects TRBV11-1 to TRBJ2-7; D might be TRBD1 (6 bases). This CDR3 has 14 amino acids. V lost 4 bases to trimming and J lost 4 bases, with 14 bases between them. Germline-derived CDR1 and CDR2 are SGHAT and FQDESV (reference sequence). CDR3 in amino acids: CASSSSLGQYEQYF. CDR3 nucleotide sequence: TGTGCCAGCAGCTCTTCCCTTGGACAGTACGAGCAGTACTTC.

This clone has a handful of counts. The chain links TRBV28 to TRBJ2-2, with D unclear. Trimming cost V 8 bases and J 3 bases, with 13 bases left between them. Germline assignment: CDR1 MDHEN and CDR2 SYDVKM. This CDR3 has 14 residues. CDR3 region: CASSDVGYTGELFF. Written as DNA, the CDR3 is TGTGCCAGCTCGGATGTGGGCTACACCGGGGAGCTGTTTTTT.

The genes are TRBV27 and TRBJ2-1, with a tentative D call TRBD1 (7 bases). There are 13 residues in the CDR3. V lost 4 bases and J lost 9, with 13 bases in between. Germline V gene sequence: CDR1 MNHEY, CDR2 SMNVEV (reference sequence). The CDR3 loop reads CASSSYRGGEQFF. The CDR3 DNA is TGTGCCAGCAGTTCCTACAGGGGAGGTGAGCAGTTCTTC.

J is TRBJ2-7 and V is TRBV15; D unresolved. The V end was cut by 0 bases, the J end by 4 bases, with 7 bases between. Germline assignment: CDR1 LNHNV and CDR2 YYDKDF (reference sequence). The CDR3 contains 13 residues. This CDR3 is CATSRDLVYEQYF. CDR3 sequence (DNA): TGTGCCACCAGCAGAGATCTCGTGTACGAGCAGTACTTC. Complete variable domain (other parts from reference TRBV15 and TRBJ2-7): DAMVIQNPRYQVTQFGKPVTLSCSQTLNHNVMYWYQQKSSQAPKLLFHYYDKDFNNEADTPDNFQSRRPNTSFCFLDIRSPGLGDTAMYLCATSRDLVYEQYFGPGTRLTVT.

This chain connects TRBV5-4 to TRBJ2-5; TRBD2 is a possible D gene (5 bases). The CDR3 contains 14 residues. V was pared by 4 bases and J by 5 bases, with 15 bases between. Germline V CDR1 and CDR2: SGHNT, YYREEE (reference sequence). Written as DNA, the CDR3 is TGTGCCAGCAGCGTGGGGAGCCTTTGGGAGACCCAGTACTTC. Translated: CASSVGSLWETQYF. Based on the CDR3 plus reference TRBV5-4 and TRBJ2-5, the full variable domain is ETGVTQSPTHLIKTRGQQVTLRCSSQSGHNTVSWYQQALGQGPQFIFQYYREEENGRGNFPPRFSGLQFPNYSSELNVNALELDDSALYLCASSVGSLWETQYFGPGTRLLVL.

The DNA for the CDR3 is TGTGCCAGCAGCCAGACTAGCGGGGGACTTTACGAGCAGTACTTC. Translating it yields CASSQTSGGLYEQYF. The chain combines TRBV27 with TRBJ2-7; 12 bases are a match to TRBD2. J lost 4 bases, V lost 6 bases, and 7 bases had no gene match. This CDR3 is 15 amino acids long. CDR1 and CDR2 from the germline V gene are MNHEY and SMNVEV (reference sequence).

This chain joins TRBV29-1 and TRBJ2-1, with 7 bases lining up with TRBD2. The CDR3 covers 14 residues. After removal of 7 bases from V and 12 bases from J, the junction contained 18 bases not matched to a gene. Germline lookup yields CDR1 SQVTM and CDR2 ANQGSEA. CDR3 nucleotides: TGCAGCGCCCCACTAGCGAAACCCTCTTGGGGGCAGTTCTTC. Amino acids: CSAPLAKPSWGQFF.

The genes are TRBV2 and TRBJ2-2, with 15 nucleotides matching TRBD2. The germline V gene has CDR1 SNHLY and CDR2 FYNNEI. This CDR3 is built from 15 residues. V shed 8 bases, J shed 7 bases, and the junction held 5 bases outside the gene matches. The DNA for the CDR3 is TGTGCCAGCGATGGACTAGCGGGGGGGCACGGGGAGCTGTTTTTT. The encoded protein is CASDGLAGGHGELFF. Supplemented by reference TRBV2 and TRBJ2-2, the full variable domain reads EPEVTQTPSHQVTQMGQEVILRCVPISNHLYFYWYRQILGQKVEFLVSFYNNEISEKSEIFDDQFSVERPDGSNFTLKIRSTKLEDSAMYFCASDGLAGGHGELFFGEGSRLTVL.

This chain joins TRBV11-3 and TRBJ2-7; maybe TRBD2 (6 bases). There are 14 residues in the CDR3. With 0 bases removed from V and 5 bases from J, the gap between germline ends came to 11 bases. Per germline, CDR1 SGHNT and CDR2 YENEEA. CDR3 sequence (DNA): TGTGCCAGCAGCTTAGAAGGCAGGGAGGACGAGCAGTACTTC. Amino acid sequence: CASSLEGREDEQYF.

This clone was picked up one time. The J gene is TRBJ2-5, the V gene TRBV29-1, with TRBD2 as a possible D gene (5 bases). The CDR3 is made up of 12 amino acids. Germline V gene data show CDR1 as SQVTM and CDR2 as ANQGSEA. Trimming removed 5 bases at V and 4 bases at J, with 11 bases between. The CDR3 is CSVTPSGETQYF. Written as DNA, the CDR3 is TGCAGCGTTACCCCCAGCGGAGAGACCCAGTACTTC. The full variable domain, completed using reference TRBV29-1 and TRBJ2-5, is SAVISQKPSRDICQRGTSLTIQCQVDSQVTMMFWYRQQPGQSLTLIATANQGSEATYESGFVIDKFPISRPNLTFSTLTVSNMSPEDSSIYLCSVTPSGETQYFGPGTRLLVL.

This clone is a singleton in its sample. The chain couples TRBV6-6 to TRBJ2-3; D is possibly TRBD1 (6 bases). V lost 6 bases to trimming and J lost 8 bases, with 12 bases between them. The germline gives CDR1 MNHNY, CDR2 SVGAGI (reference sequence). This CDR3 is 12 amino acids long. Here the CDR3 reads CASRDSLFTQYF. The CDR3 DNA sequence: TGTGCCAGCAGGGACAGTCTTTTTACGCAGTATTTT.

This clone was recorded a few times. The rearrangement uses TRBV9 and TRBJ2-1, with 10 positions matching TRBD2. The junction had 0 bases not matched to a gene; V was cut back by 3 bases and J by 0 bases. The germline CDR1 and CDR2 sequences are SGDLS and YYNGEE. The CDR3 has 15 amino acids. The CDR3 protein is CASSERGGSYNEQFF. CDR3 bases: TGTGCCAGCAGCGAGCGGGGGGGCTCCTACAATGAGCAGTTCTTC.

The chain is built from TRBV10-3 and TRBJ2-7; 9 positions agree with TRBD1. The CDR3 has 13 residues. Germline CDR1 is ENHRY and CDR2 is SYGVKD. Trimming removed 7 bases from V and 0 bases from J; junction bases left unmatched: 1. The CDR3 DNA sequence: TGTGCCATCACGGGACAGGGCTCCTACGAGCAGTACTTC. Translation: CAITGQGSYEQYF.

This clone was detected only a few times. The rearrangement joins TRBV5-1 to TRBJ2-1; perhaps TRBD1 as D (6 bases). CDR3 length: 14 amino acids. Germline lookup yields CDR1 SGHRS and CDR2 YFSETQ. The V gene lost 2 bases and the J gene lost 6 bases, with 12 bases spanning the gap. The CDR3: CASSFGLGGNEQFF. The DNA for the CDR3 is TGCGCCAGCAGCTTCGGCCTAGGGGGCAATGAGCAGTTCTTC.

This clone was seen only a few times. The chain links TRBV5-6 to TRBJ1-2, with D tentatively TRBD1 (5 bases). CDR3 length: 14 residues. Germline assignment: CDR1 SGHDT and CDR2 YYEEEE. The V and J ends lost 2 bases and 8 bases respectively, with 16 bases between them. CDR3 nucleotides: TGTGCCAGCAGCTTAGGGAGGACATCGGGGGGCTACACCTTC. Translated, it gives CASSLGRTSGGYTF.

CDR3 sequence: CASSKQDTNTGELFF. DNA for the CDR3: TGTGCCAGCAGCAAACAGGATACGAACACCGGGGAGCTGTTTTTT. The rearrangement uses TRBV5-4 and TRBJ2-2; possibly TRBD1 for D (5 bases). Trimming cost V 4 bases and J 0 bases, with 10 bases left between them. The germline gives CDR1 SGHNT, CDR2 YYREEE (reference sequence). The CDR3 is 15 amino acids.

The chain couples TRBV29-1 to TRBJ2-1; 9 bases align to TRBD2. The CDR3 extends over 17 amino acids. The V segment lost 8 bases and the J segment 3 bases; nucleotides outside the gene matches: 17. CDR1 is SQVTM, CDR2 ANQGSEA, per germline. CDR3 DNA: TGCAGCTCCTCGGGTAGCGGGGGTGGTCAATACTACAATGAGCAGTTCTTC. Translation: CSSSGSGGGQYYNEQFF.

This clone showed up just once. This chain connects TRBV10-3 to TRBJ2-2; 9 bases match TRBD2. With 6 bases clipped from V and 0 bases from J, the junction kept 14 bases outside the gene matches. The CDR3 consists of 19 residues. Germline assignment: CDR1 ENHRY and CDR2 SYGVKD. The CDR3 region is CAIRNSGSPRKANTGELFF. The CDR3, as DNA: TGTGCCATCAGGAATAGCGGGAGTCCCCGTAAAGCGAACACCGGGGAGCTGTTTTTT.

This chain uses TRBV4-2 with TRBJ2-1; 11 bases align to TRBD2. V was pared by 4 bases and J by 5 bases, with 7 bases of the junction left unmatched. The CDR3 is 16 amino acids. Germline V CDR1 and CDR2: LGHNA, YNFKEQ. The CDR3 region is CASSPFSGLADNEQFF. The CDR3 DNA sequence: TGTGCCAGCAGCCCTTTCTCGGGACTAGCGGACAATGAGCAGTTCTTC.

There are a few counts of this clone. The chain combines TRBV6-6 with TRBJ1-5; D may be TRBD1 (5 bases). The germline V gene has CDR1 MNHNY and CDR2 SVGAGI (reference sequence). The CDR3 totals 15 residues. Trimming took 4 bases from V and 0 from J, leaving 10 bases between them. For the CDR3, the DNA is TGTGCCAGCAGTTTCCCGGGGGATAGCAATCAGCCCCAGCATTTT. It is translated as CASSFPGDSNQPQHF.

The chain uses TRBV6-4 and TRBJ2-7, with D tentatively TRBD1 (5 bases). Germline values: CDR1 MRHNA, CDR2 SNTAGT. V was trimmed by 3 bases and J by 4 bases, leaving 16 bases between them. CDR3 size: 15 residues. The DNA for the CDR3 is TGTGCCAGCAGTGAGGGCGGAACCAAGGGGTACGAGCAGTACTTC. This gives the protein CASSEGGTKGYEQYF.

The rearrangement joins TRBV2 to TRBJ2-2, with 7 bases identical to TRBD1. The CDR3 loop spans 15 amino acids. CDR1 and CDR2 from the germline V gene are SNHLY and FYNNEI. The ends lost 6 bases at V and 4 bases at J; junction bases unmatched: 8. This CDR3 reads CASRLSGTVTGELFF. CDR3 in DNA: TGTGCCAGCAGGTTGTCAGGGACAGTCACCGGGGAGCTGTTTTTT.

This clone was detected only a few times. The chain has TRBV7-2 and TRBJ2-5, with no clear D. V gave up 4 bases and J gave up 4 bases, with 10 bases separating them. The CDR3 loop spans 13 amino acids. Germline V gives CDR1 SGHTA, CDR2 FQGNSA. The DNA of the CDR3 is TGTGCCAGCAGCTCCTCCTACTCAGAGACCCAGTACTTC. The encoded protein is CASSSSYSETQYF.

Details on this clone: At one of its ends the junction is not consistent with the germline gene, which may arise from a read error. The same CDR3 arises from other DNA sequences in this sample as well. The chain combines TRBV11-2 with TRBJ2-5; 8 bases map to TRBD2. Germline V gives CDR1 SGHAT, CDR2 FQNNGV. The length of the CDR3 is 15 residues. Written as DNA, the CDR3 is TGTGCCAGTAGCTTAGGAGCGGGGGTGGTAGAGACCCAGTACTTC. This translates into CASSLGAGVVETQYF.

This CDR3 is CASSLEWGPDGNTIYF. The CDR3, as DNA: TGTGCCAGCAGCTTGGAGTGGGGGCCTGATGGAAACACCATATATTTT. The rearrangement joins TRBV5-6 to TRBJ1-3, with D maybe TRBD1 (6 bases). Germline-derived CDR1 and CDR2 are SGHDT and YYEEEE. With 0 bases removed from V and 3 bases from J, the gap between germline ends came to 13 bases. The CDR3 extends over 16 amino acids.

The genes are TRBV5-1 and TRBJ2-1, with 10 bases identical to TRBD2. The CDR3 length is 16 residues. V gave up 4 bases and J gave up 5 bases; unmatched junction bases: 9. Germline lookup yields CDR1 SGHRS and CDR2 YFSETQ. The CDR3 here is CASSGGRLAGDNEQFF. CDR3 sequence (DNA): TGCGCCAGCAGCGGGGGTAGGCTAGCGGGGGACAATGAGCAGTTCTTC.

The count of this clone is one. The chain recombines TRBV7-9 with TRBJ2-2; D gene unclear. The germline CDR1 and CDR2 sequences are SEHNR and FQNEAQ (reference sequence). Deletions cut 5 bases from V and 6 bases from J, with 7 bases between. CDR3 length equals 12 residues. This CDR3 is CASSLSPGELFF. CDR3 sequence (DNA): TGTGCCAGCAGCCTGTCCCCCGGGGAGCTGTTTTTT.